Listed here are 6 T cell receptor beta chains from one sample, sequenced in a study of blood T cell repertoires in COVID-19. TCRdb's copy holds only in-frame clones and misses some; the assay was immunoSEQ multiplex PCR. The sample lists roughly 180,000 clones; more than 70% were seen once. Input material: PBMCs or T cells enriched from blood (not recorded which). Receptors originate from a woman in her thirties who had recovered from COVID-19.

This clone has more than one count but fewer than ten. The chain links TRBV4-1 to TRBJ2-2, with 13 bases lining up with TRBD2. This CDR3 comprises 19 residues. CDR1 and CDR2 from the germline V gene are MGHRA and YSYEKL. V lost 0 bases, J lost 2 bases, and 6 bases stayed unmatched. CDR3 in amino acids: CASSQDRGLAGYNTGELFF. DNA of the CDR3: TGCGCCAGCAGCCAAGATAGGGGACTAGCGGGATATAACACCGGGGAGCTGTTTTTT.

The chain has TRBV7-9 and TRBJ2-7; D is undetermined. Trimming cost V 5 bases and J 4 bases, with 6 bases left between them. This CDR3 contains 11 residues. Germline lookup yields CDR1 SEHNR and CDR2 FQNEAQ (reference sequence). Here the CDR3 reads CASSQIYEQYF. CDR3 coding DNA: TGTGCCAGCAGCCAGATATACGAGCAGTACTTC.

V usage is TRBV3-1 (or the pseudogene TRBV3-2) and J usage is TRBJ1-4; 11 positions agree with TRBD1. The CDR3 runs 16 residues. Germline lookup yields CDR1 LGHDT and CDR2 YNNKEL (reference sequence). The J segment lost 7 bases and the V segment lost 4 bases, leaving 8 bases of the junction unmatched. The CDR3 coding sequence is TGTGCCAGCAGCCGGACGGACAGGGGGCGAGGTGAAAAACTGTTTTTT. Its translation is CASSRTDRGRGEKLFF.

The chain has TRBV6-5 and TRBJ2-7; D possibly corresponds to TRBD2 (5 bases). CDR1 is MNHEY, CDR2 SVGAGI, per germline. The V and J ends lost 0 bases and 5 bases respectively, with 11 bases between them. This CDR3 region has 14 residues. Here the CDR3 reads CASSYSNGVHEQYF. The CDR3 coding sequence is TGTGCCAGCAGTTACTCGAACGGGGTACACGAGCAGTACTTC.

The chain combines TRBV7-9 with TRBJ2-1, with TRBD2 matching over 9 bases. The CDR3 covers 15 residues. Germline V gives CDR1 SEHNR, CDR2 FQNEAQ (reference sequence). V gave up 5 bases and J gave up 2 bases; unmatched junction bases: 4. This CDR3 is CASSPTSGPYNEQFF. The CDR3 DNA follows: TGTGCCAGCAGCCCAACTAGCGGGCCCTACAATGAGCAGTTCTTC.

This clone showed up just once. This rearrangement joins TRBV24-1 to TRBJ2-7; D is unclear. V lost 1 base to trimming and J lost 1 base, with 4 bases between them. Germline loops: CDR1 KGHDR, CDR2 SFDVKD. This CDR3 region has 13 residues. CDR3 in amino acids: CATSDLHSYEQYF. The DNA for the CDR3 is TGTGCCACCAGTGATTTACATTCCTACGAGCAGTACTTC.